A single sample is the source of the 9 T cell receptor beta chains below, sequenced in a study of T-cell memory formation after mild COVID-19. TCRdb fed the 5' RACE reads into MiXCR, producing one record per CDR3 protein. Here the sample spans about 200,000 distinct CDR3 sequences, 9.5% being singletons. The material sequenced was PBMCs or a T cell subset sorted from them (not recorded which). These receptor sequences come from a man younger than 35 who had mild COVID-19 (a few samples of this study predate the infection). Cell type and time point are not known.

This clonotype was detected a few times. The chain carries TRBV3-1 and TRBJ2-3, with D perhaps TRBD1 (5 bases). V shed 4 bases and J shed 2 bases, with 10 bases lying between them. Germline V gene lookup returns CDR1 LGHDT and CDR2 YNNKEL (reference sequence). The length of the CDR3 is 14 residues. The CDR3 DNA follows: TGTGCCAGCAGCCCAATGACAGCCACAGATACGCAGTATTTT. Amino acids: CASSPMTATDTQYF.

The table lists this clonotype with many counts. This sequence joins TRBV4-1 and TRBJ2-7; D remains ambiguous. The germline gives CDR1 MGHRA, CDR2 YSYEKL. This CDR3 contains 13 residues. Trimming removed 6 bases at V and 1 base at J, with 10 bases between. The CDR3 bases are TGCGCCAGCAGGCCCCCCGGTTCCTACGAGCAGTACGTC. The encoded protein is CASRPPGSYEQYV.

This chain joins TRBV29-1 and TRBJ1-6, with D possibly matching TRBD1 (6 bases). CDR1 and CDR2 from the germline V gene are SQVTM and ANQGSEA. V was clipped by 7 bases and J by 6 bases, with 13 bases between them. CDR3 length equals 13 residues. CDR3 residues: CSAQGRANSPLHF. The CDR3 DNA reads TGCAGCGCCCAGGGGAGGGCTAATTCACCCCTCCACTTT.

This clonotype was seen more than once but under ten times. This chain links TRBV4-3 with TRBJ2-1; possible D gene TRBD1, 5 bases. The CDR3 totals 16 residues. Germline V gene data show CDR1 as LGHNA and CDR2 as YSLEER. V lost 4 bases to trimming and J lost 0 bases, with 13 bases between them. CDR3 coding DNA: TGCGCCAGCAGCCGAAAACAGGATAGCTCCTACAATGAGCAGTTCTTC. Translation: CASSRKQDSSYNEQFF.

This clonotype was counted many times. The chain links TRBV12-3 or TRBV12-4 to TRBJ1-2; D remains unclear. V gave up 4 bases and J gave up 4 bases, with 10 bases separating them. This CDR3 spans 13 amino acids. The CDR3 region is CASSYGEAYGYTF. In DNA form, the CDR3 reads TGTGCCAGCAGTTACGGGGAGGCCTATGGCTACACCTTC.

The rearrangement links TRBV20-1 to TRBJ2-1; TRBD1 agrees at 9 bases. The length of the CDR3 is 16 residues. Looked up from germline, CDR1 is DFQATT and CDR2 is SNEGSKA (reference sequence). V lost 5 bases to trimming and J lost 1 base; unmatched junction nucleotides: 9. The CDR3 sequence: CSAGTGSLESYNEQFF. In DNA, the CDR3 is TGCAGTGCTGGGACAGGGAGTCTAGAATCCTACAATGAGCAGTTCTTC.

The CDR3 nucleotides are TGTGCCAGCAGCTTAGGTTCGGCGTGGGGCTACACCTTC. Its protein product is CASSLGSAWGYTF. V is TRBV7-9 and J is TRBJ1-2; D is unclear. The CDR3 is made up of 13 amino acids. Germline values: CDR1 SEHNR, CDR2 FQNEAQ (reference sequence). V shed 1 base and J shed 8 bases, with 11 bases lying between them. The entire variable domain, with the rest obtained from reference TRBV7-9 and TRBJ1-2, is as follows: DTGVSQNPRHKITKRGQNVTFRCDPISEHNRLYWYRQTLGQGPEFLTYFQNEAQLEKSRLLSDRFSAERPKGSFSTLEIQRTEQGDSAMYLCASSLGSAWGYTFGSGTRLTVV.

The chain couples TRBV5-1 to TRBJ2-7; D remains ambiguous. The CDR3 is 15 residues long. Germline-derived CDR1 and CDR2 are SGHRS and YFSETQ. V gave up 0 bases and J gave up 3 bases, with 13 bases separating them. The CDR3 coding sequence is TGCGCCAGCAGCTTGGAGGCCGGGCTAAACTACGAGCAGTACTTC. It specifies CASSLEAGLNYEQYF.

The V gene is TRBV7-9, the J gene TRBJ1-1, with D unresolved. The germline CDR1 and CDR2 sequences are SEHNR and FQNEAQ (reference sequence). This CDR3 region has 14 residues. V lost 0 bases to trimming and J lost 0 bases, with 5 bases between them. As DNA, the CDR3 is TGTGCCAGCAGCTTAGCTTGGGTGAACACTGAAGCTTTCTTT. Residues: CASSLAWVNTEAFF.